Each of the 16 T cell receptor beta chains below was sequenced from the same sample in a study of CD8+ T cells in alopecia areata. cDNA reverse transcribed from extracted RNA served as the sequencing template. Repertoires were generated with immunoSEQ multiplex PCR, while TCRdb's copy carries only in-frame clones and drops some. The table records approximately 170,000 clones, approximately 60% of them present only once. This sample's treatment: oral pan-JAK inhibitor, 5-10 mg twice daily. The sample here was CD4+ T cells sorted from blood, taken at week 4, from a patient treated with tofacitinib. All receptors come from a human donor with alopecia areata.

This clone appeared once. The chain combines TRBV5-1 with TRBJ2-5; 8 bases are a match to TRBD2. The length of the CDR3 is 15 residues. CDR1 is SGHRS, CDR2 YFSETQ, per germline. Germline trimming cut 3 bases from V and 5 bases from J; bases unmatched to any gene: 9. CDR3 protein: CASSSFSGTPETQYF. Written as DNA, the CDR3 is TGCGCCAGCAGCTCGTTTAGCGGGACTCCTGAGACCCAGTACTTC.

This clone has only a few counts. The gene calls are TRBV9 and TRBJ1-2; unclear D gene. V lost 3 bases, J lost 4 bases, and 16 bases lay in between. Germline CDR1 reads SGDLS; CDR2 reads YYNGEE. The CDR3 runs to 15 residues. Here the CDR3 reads CASSERNDGIYGYTF. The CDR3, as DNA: TGTGCCAGCAGCGAGCGCAACGACGGAATCTATGGCTACACCTTC. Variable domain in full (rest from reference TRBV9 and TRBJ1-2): DSGVTQTPKHLITATGQRVTLRCSPRSGDLSVYWYQQSLDQGLQFLIQYYNGEERAKGNILERFSAQQFPDLHSELNLSSLELGDSALYFCASSERNDGIYGYTFGSGTRLTVV.

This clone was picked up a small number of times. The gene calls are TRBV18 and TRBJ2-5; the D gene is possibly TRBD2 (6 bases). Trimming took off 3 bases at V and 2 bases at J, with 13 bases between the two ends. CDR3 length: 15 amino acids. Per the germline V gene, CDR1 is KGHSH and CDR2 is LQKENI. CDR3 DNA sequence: TGTGCCAGCTCACCTCGAACTAGCCGGCAAGAGACCCAGTACTTC. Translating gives CASSPRTSRQETQYF.

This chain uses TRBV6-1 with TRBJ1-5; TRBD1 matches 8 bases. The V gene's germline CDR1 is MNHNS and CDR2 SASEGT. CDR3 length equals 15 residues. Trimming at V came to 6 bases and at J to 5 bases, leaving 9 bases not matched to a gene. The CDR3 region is CASRVGQARHQPQHF. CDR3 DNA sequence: TGTGCCAGCAGAGTGGGACAGGCCAGGCATCAGCCCCAGCATTTT.

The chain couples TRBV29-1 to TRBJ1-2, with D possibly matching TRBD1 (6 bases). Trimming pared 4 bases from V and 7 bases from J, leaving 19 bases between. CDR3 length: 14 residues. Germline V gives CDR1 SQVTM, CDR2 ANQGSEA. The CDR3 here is CSVAQRGGPGGYTF. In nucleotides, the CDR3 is TGCAGCGTTGCTCAGCGGGGGGGCCCCGGTGGCTACACCTTC.

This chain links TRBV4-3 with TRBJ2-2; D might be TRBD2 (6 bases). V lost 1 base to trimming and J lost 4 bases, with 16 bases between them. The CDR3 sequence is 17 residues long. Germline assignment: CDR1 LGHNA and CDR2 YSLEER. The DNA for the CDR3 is TGCGCCAGCAGCCAAGGCAGGGCTAGCGTCGTCACCGGGGAGCTGTTTTTT. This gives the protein CASSQGRASVVTGELFF.

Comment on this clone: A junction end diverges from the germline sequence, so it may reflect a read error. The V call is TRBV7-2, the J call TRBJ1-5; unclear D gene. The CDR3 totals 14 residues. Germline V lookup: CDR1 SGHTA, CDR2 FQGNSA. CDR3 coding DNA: TGTGCCAGCAGCTTAGGTTTTGATACGGGAATGGTGGATTTT. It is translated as CASSLGFDTGMVDF.

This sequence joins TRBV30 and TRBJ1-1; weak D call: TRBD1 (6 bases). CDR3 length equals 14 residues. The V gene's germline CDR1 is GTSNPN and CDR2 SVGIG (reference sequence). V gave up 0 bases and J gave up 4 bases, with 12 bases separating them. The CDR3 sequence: CAWSVIGGGTEAFF. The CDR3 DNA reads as TGTGCCTGGAGTGTAATAGGGGGGGGCACTGAAGCTTTCTTT.

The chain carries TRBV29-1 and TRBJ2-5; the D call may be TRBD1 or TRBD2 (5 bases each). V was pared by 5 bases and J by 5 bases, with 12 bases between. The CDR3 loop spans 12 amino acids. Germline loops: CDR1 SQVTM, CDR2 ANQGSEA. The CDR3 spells CSVLGRDETQYF. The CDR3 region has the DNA TGCAGCGTTCTGGGCAGGGACGAGACCCAGTACTTC.

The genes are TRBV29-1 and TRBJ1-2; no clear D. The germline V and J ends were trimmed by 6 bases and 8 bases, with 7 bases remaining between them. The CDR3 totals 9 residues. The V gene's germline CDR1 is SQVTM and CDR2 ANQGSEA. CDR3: CSVSEGYTF. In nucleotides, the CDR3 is TGCAGCGTCTCGGAGGGCTACACCTTC.

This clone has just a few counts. The CDR3 region has the DNA TGCGCCAGCAGCCAAGGGACAGGGGGGGACTATGGCTACACCTTC. Translated, it gives CASSQGTGGDYGYTF. The chain carries TRBV4-3 and TRBJ1-2; 10 bases align to TRBD1. The trim removed 1 base at V and 3 bases at J, leaving 2 bases unmatched. This CDR3 contains 15 residues. The germline V gene has CDR1 LGHNA and CDR2 YSLEER.

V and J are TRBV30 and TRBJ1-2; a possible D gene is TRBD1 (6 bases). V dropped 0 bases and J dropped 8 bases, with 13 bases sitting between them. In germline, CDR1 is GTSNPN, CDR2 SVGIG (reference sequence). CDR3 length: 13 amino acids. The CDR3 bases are TGTGCCTGGAGTGTAGGGGGGGAATCGGGCTACACCTTC. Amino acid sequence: CAWSVGGESGYTF.

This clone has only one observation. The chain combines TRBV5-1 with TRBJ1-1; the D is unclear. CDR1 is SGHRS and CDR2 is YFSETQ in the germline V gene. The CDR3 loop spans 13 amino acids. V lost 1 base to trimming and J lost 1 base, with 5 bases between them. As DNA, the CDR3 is TGCGCCAGCAGCTTGTGGCAGAACACTGAAGCTTTCTTT. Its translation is CASSLWQNTEAFF.

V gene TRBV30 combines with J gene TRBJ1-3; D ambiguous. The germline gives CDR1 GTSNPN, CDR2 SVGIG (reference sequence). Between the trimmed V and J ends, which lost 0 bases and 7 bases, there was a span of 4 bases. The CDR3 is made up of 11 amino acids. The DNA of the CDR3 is TGTGCCTGGAGTGTACTTAACACCATATATTTT. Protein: CAWSVLNTIYF.

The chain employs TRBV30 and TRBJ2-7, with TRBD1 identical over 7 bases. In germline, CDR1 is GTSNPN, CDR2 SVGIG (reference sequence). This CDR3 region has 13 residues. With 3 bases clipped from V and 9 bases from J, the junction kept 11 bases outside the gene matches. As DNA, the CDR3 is TGTGCCTGGAGCGGGGACAGTTCGAGTGGGCAGTACTTC. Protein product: CAWSGDSSSGQYF. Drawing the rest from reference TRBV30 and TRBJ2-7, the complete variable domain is SQTIHQWPATLVQPVGSPLSLECTVEGTSNPNLYWYRQAAGRGLQLLFYSVGIGQISSEVPQNLSASRPQDRQFILSSKKLLLSDSGFYLCAWSGDSSSGQYFGPGTRLTVT.

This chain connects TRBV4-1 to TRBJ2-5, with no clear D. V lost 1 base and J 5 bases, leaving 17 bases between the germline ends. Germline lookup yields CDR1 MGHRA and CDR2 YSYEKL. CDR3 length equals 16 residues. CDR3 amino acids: CASSQVETRPPETQYF. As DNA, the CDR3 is TGCGCCAGCAGCCAAGTTGAGACCCGTCCCCCCGAGACCCAGTACTTC.